The 12 T cell receptor beta chains given below trace back to one sample, sequenced in a study of T cell responses to AZD1222 COVID-19 vaccine. Profiling relied on immunoSEQ multiplex PCR, and the TCRdb table lists in-frame clones only, not all of them. Of tens of thousands of clones listed, approximately 83% were seen once; the top ten hold roughly 15%. Sequenced material: peripheral blood, taken on day 0 of AZD1222 vaccination. These receptors all come from an adult in good health.

This chain joins TRBV19 and TRBJ2-5; D may be TRBD2 (6 bases). The V gene lost 1 base and the J gene lost 11 bases, with 11 bases spanning the gap. The CDR3 spans 12 residues. CDR1 is LNHDA, CDR2 SQIVND, per germline (reference sequence). The CDR3 loop reads CASSIGAGHQYF. Here the CDR3 DNA reads TGTGCCAGTAGTATAGGGGCGGGGCATCAGTACTTC.

The V and J genes are TRBV3-1 (or the pseudogene TRBV3-2) and TRBJ2-7; D remains unclear. Germline V lookup: CDR1 LGHDT, CDR2 YNNKEL (reference sequence). This CDR3 contains 12 residues. Trimming left V 3 bases short and J 7 bases short, with 10 bases between. The CDR3 region is CASSHQEGEQYF. The CDR3 nucleotides read TGTGCCAGCAGCCACCAGGAAGGGGAGCAGTACTTC.

V and J are TRBV19 and TRBJ1-1, with a weak D call TRBD1 (6 bases). V lost 3 bases and J 1 base, leaving 15 bases between the germline ends. Germline V lookup: CDR1 LNHDA, CDR2 SQIVND (reference sequence). CDR3 length equals 16 residues. CDR3 sequence (DNA): TGTGCCAGTAGTATGTTGGCGCAGGGGAAGAACACTGAAGCTTTCTTT. Residues: CASSMLAQGKNTEAFF.

The chain is built from TRBV29-1 and TRBJ2-1, with 11 bases matching TRBD2. Looked up from germline, CDR1 is SQVTM and CDR2 is ANQGSEA. This CDR3 has 16 residues. V dropped 6 bases and J dropped 5; count of bases not matched to a gene: 12. In DNA, the CDR3 is TGCAGCGTGGCTAGCATAGCGGGGGGGCGACACAATGAGCAGTTCTTC. Protein sequence: CSVASIAGGRHNEQFF.

This sequence joins TRBV5-6 and TRBJ2-1; D gene unclear. CDR1 is SGHDT and CDR2 is YYEEEE in the germline V gene. V lost 2 bases and J 2 bases, leaving 14 bases between the germline ends. There are 16 residues in the CDR3. The CDR3 bases are TGTGCCAGCAGCTTACTAAGAGTGGTGACCTACAATGAGCAGTTCTTC. Translating gives CASSLLRVVTYNEQFF.

The chain employs TRBV24-1 and TRBJ2-1, with D perhaps given as TRBD1 or TRBD2 (5 bases each). CDR1 is KGHDR, CDR2 SFDVKD, per germline. Trimming removed 4 bases from V and 0 bases from J, with 21 bases in between. The CDR3 has 19 amino acids. The CDR3 DNA follows: TGTGCCACCAGTGAGTCTCCAGGCTCGGGGCGGACCTCCTACAATGAGCAGTTCTTC. Translation gives CATSESPGSGRTSYNEQFF.

This clone has only a few counts. This rearrangement joins TRBV18 to TRBJ1-6, with 9 positions matching TRBD1. Germline V CDR1 and CDR2: KGHSH, LQKENI. The CDR3 covers 17 residues. The ends lost 6 bases at V and 10 bases at J; junction bases unmatched: 16. CDR3 sequence (DNA): TGTGCCAGCTCCCTAACGTCTCGGGACAGGGCGAACTCACCCCTCCACTTT. Residues: CASSLTSRDRANSPLHF.

The genes are TRBV5-1 and TRBJ2-5; D may be TRBD1 (5 bases). CDR1 and CDR2 from the germline V gene are SGHRS and YFSETQ. This CDR3 comprises 16 residues. V lost 0 bases to trimming and J lost 0 bases, with 12 bases between them. The CDR3 loop reads CASSLDGHEYQETQYF. For the CDR3, the DNA is TGCGCCAGCAGCTTGGACGGACACGAGTACCAAGAGACCCAGTACTTC.

This clone showed up just once. The rearrangement joins TRBV12-3 or TRBV12-4 to TRBJ1-6, with D unclear. V was clipped by 4 bases and J by 7 bases, with 5 bases between them. This CDR3 spans 12 amino acids. The CDR3 DNA is TGTGCCAGCAGTTACGGGAATTCACCCCTCCACTTT. Its protein is CASSYGNSPLHF.

This clone has a handful of counts. The chain couples TRBV5-5 to TRBJ1-1, with D unclear. V lost 2 bases to trimming and J lost 4 bases, with 12 bases between them. Germline V CDR1 and CDR2: SGHKS, YYEKEE (reference sequence). The CDR3 is 14 amino acids. The CDR3 here is CASSFVGGSTEAFF. Written as DNA, the CDR3 is TGTGCCAGCAGCTTTGTAGGAGGGAGCACTGAAGCTTTCTTT.

The rearrangement links TRBV19 to TRBJ2-1; tentative D call: TRBD1 (6 bases). The V gene's germline CDR1 is LNHDA and CDR2 SQIVND (reference sequence). V lost 2 bases and J lost 5, with 13 bases in between. The CDR3 spans 15 residues. The CDR3 DNA sequence: TGTGCCAGTAGTATACTAGGGGCAGGGGACAATGAGCAGTTCTTC. Protein: CASSILGAGDNEQFF. Complete variable domain (other parts from reference TRBV19 and TRBJ2-1): DGGITQSPKYLFRKEGQNVTLSCEQNLNHDAMYWYRQDPGQGLRLIYYSQIVNDFQKGDIAEGYSVSREKKESFPLTVTSAQKNPTAFYLCASSILGAGDNEQFFGPGTRLTVL.

CDR3 DNA sequence: TGTGCCAGTGGACAGGTCTATGGCTACACCTTC. Translating it yields CASGQVYGYTF. The V call is TRBV2, the J call TRBJ1-2, with 7 nucleotides matching TRBD1. Germline V lookup: CDR1 SNHLY, CDR2 FYNNEI. This CDR3 contains 11 residues. Trimming removed 9 bases from V and 4 bases from J; junction bases left unmatched: 2.